The T cell receptor (beta chain) under discussion was sequenced for a study of T-cell reconstitution after alpha-beta-depleted transplantation in children. This sample's TCRbeta library carried unique molecular identifier barcodes. In TCRdb, the PCR reads were re-called with MiXCR into one record per CDR3 protein. The repertoire consists of some 490,000 distinct CDR3 sequences, with roughly an eighth occurring once and the leading ten covering around 6.1%. The germline V gene has CDR1 MNHEY and CDR2 SVGAGI. CDR3 size: 13 residues. Trimming left V 2 bases short and J 4 bases short, with 8 bases between.

This specimen consisted of PBMCs from the stem cell graft donor, obtained from the stem cell graft. V is TRBV6-5 and J is TRBJ1-2; unclear D gene. The TCR sequence derives from a human donor who donated a stem cell graft to a child with combined immunodeficiency. This CDR3 is CASSYAGVYGYTF. In nucleotides, the CDR3 is TGTGCCAGCAGTTACGCAGGCGTCTATGGCTACACCTTC.